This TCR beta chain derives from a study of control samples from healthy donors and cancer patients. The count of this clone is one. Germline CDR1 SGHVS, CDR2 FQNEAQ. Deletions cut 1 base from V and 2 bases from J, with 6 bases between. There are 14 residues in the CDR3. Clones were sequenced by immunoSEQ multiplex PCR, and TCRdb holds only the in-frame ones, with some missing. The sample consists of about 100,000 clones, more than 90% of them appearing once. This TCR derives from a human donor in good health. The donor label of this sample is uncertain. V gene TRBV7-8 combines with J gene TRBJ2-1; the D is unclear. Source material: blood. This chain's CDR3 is CASSLGIPYNEQFF. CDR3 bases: TGTGCCAGCAGCTTAGGGATCCCCTACAATGAGCAGTTCTTC.